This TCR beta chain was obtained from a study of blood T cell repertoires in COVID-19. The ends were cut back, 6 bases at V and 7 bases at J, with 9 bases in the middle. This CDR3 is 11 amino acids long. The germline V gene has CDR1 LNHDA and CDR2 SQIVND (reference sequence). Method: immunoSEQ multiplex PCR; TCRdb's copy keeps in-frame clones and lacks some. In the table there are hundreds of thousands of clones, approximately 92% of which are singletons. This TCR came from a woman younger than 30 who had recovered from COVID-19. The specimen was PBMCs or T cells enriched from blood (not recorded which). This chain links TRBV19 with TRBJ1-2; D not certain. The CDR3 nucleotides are TGTGCCAGTAGCAATGGAGTTGGCTACACCTTC. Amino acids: CASSNGVGYTF. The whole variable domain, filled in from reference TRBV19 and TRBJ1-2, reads DGGITQSPKYLFRKEGQNVTLSCEQNLNHDAMYWYRQDPGQGLRLIYYSQIVNDFQKGDIAEGYSVSREKKESFPLTVTSAQKNPTAFYLCASSNGVGYTFGSGTRLTVV.